A single sample gave rise to the 26 T cell receptor beta chains below, sequenced in a study of T cell responses to AZD1222 COVID-19 vaccine. Only in-frame clones appear in the TCRdb table, and some are missing; sequencing was by immunoSEQ multiplex PCR. Of about 70,000 clones listed, 88% are singletons. Sequencing used peripheral blood, obtained 28 days after the second dose of the MenACWY control vaccine. Every receptor here comes from an adult who received the MenACWY meningococcal vaccine as a control.

This chain joins TRBV30 and TRBJ1-5; no reliable D call. Germline CDR1 and CDR2: GTSNPN and SVGIG (reference sequence). The V end lost 2 bases, the J end lost 0 bases, and 11 bases lay between the germline ends. The CDR3 sequence is 15 residues long. The CDR3 reads CAWSTGRNSNQPQHF. In DNA form, the CDR3 reads TGTGCCTGGAGTACCGGACGGAATAGCAATCAGCCCCAGCATTTT.

V usage is TRBV30 and J usage is TRBJ2-5; 7 bases fit TRBD1. In germline, CDR1 is GTSNPN, CDR2 SVGIG (reference sequence). The V and J ends lost 0 bases and 5 bases, in that order; junction bases with no gene match: 0. The CDR3 extends over 12 amino acids. CDR3 DNA sequence: TGTGCCTGGAGTGTACAGGGGGAGACCCAGTACTTC. Translation gives CAWSVQGETQYF.

This chain joins TRBV7-2 and TRBJ2-3; D is possibly TRBD1 (6 bases). The CDR3 consists of 14 residues. With 4 bases removed from V and 6 bases from J, the gap between germline ends came to 14 bases. Germline V gene lookup returns CDR1 SGHTA and CDR2 FQGNSA. The CDR3 loop reads CASSSGLQGDTQYF. CDR3 bases: TGTGCCAGCAGCTCGGGGCTGCAGGGGGATACGCAGTATTTT.

The chain employs TRBV2 and TRBJ2-7; the D is unclear. With 2 bases removed from V and 3 bases from J, the gap between germline ends came to 2 bases. The length of the CDR3 is 11 residues. Germline lookup yields CDR1 SNHLY and CDR2 FYNNEI. CDR3 loop: CASSEHYEQYF. In DNA, the CDR3 is TGTGCCAGCAGTGAACACTACGAGCAGTACTTC.

V and J are TRBV29-1 and TRBJ2-3, with 7 positions matching TRBD2. Germline CDR1 is SQVTM and CDR2 is ANQGSEA. Trimming took 1 base from V and 8 from J; bases not matched to a gene: 6. This CDR3 is built from 13 residues. The CDR3: CSVEVGGGSTQYF. The CDR3, as DNA: TGCAGCGTTGAAGTCGGGGGAGGGAGTACGCAGTATTTT.

The genes are TRBV5-8 and TRBJ1-2, with D perhaps TRBD1 (5 bases). The CDR3 consists of 14 residues. V was trimmed by 6 bases and J by 4 bases, leaving 16 bases between them. Germline V CDR1 and CDR2: SGHTS, YDEGEE. Here the CDR3 reads CASTVEGVAYGYTF. CDR3 DNA sequence: TGTGCCAGCACCGTCGAAGGGGTGGCCTATGGCTACACCTTC.

The gene calls are TRBV25-1 and TRBJ2-5; TRBD2 agrees at 13 bases. Unmatched junction bases numbered 8, after V lost 5 bases and J lost 5 bases. The CDR3 runs 16 residues. Germline CDR1 MGHDK, CDR2 SYGVNS. CDR3 amino acids: CASSPGTSGAQETQYF. In DNA form, the CDR3 reads TGTGCCAGCAGTCCCGGGACTAGCGGGGCTCAGGAGACCCAGTACTTC.

The rearrangement joins TRBV5-4 to TRBJ1-3; 10 nucleotides line up with TRBD1. With 0 bases clipped from V and 8 bases from J, the junction kept 11 bases outside the gene matches. The CDR3 consists of 17 residues. Germline CDR1 reads SGHNT; CDR2 reads YYREEE (reference sequence). CDR3 residues: CASSLEPGGTGVDTIYF. The CDR3, as DNA: TGTGCCAGCAGCTTGGAACCGGGCGGGACAGGGGTAGACACCATATATTTT. Variable domain in full (rest from reference TRBV5-4 and TRBJ1-3): ETGVTQSPTHLIKTRGQQVTLRCSSQSGHNTVSWYQQALGQGPQFIFQYYREEENGRGNFPPRFSGLQFPNYSSELNVNALELDDSALYLCASSLEPGGTGVDTIYFGEGSWLTVV.

The chain joins TRBV28 to TRBJ1-3; D remains unclear. Germline CDR1 and CDR2: MDHEN and SYDVKM. The length of the CDR3 is 12 residues. V lost 3 bases and J lost 3, with 3 bases in between. The CDR3: CASSFNGNTIYF. As DNA, the CDR3 is TGTGCCAGCAGTTTTAATGGAAACACCATATATTTT.

This clone was counted a single time. The chain employs TRBV5-4 and TRBJ2-7, with a possible D match to TRBD1 (5 bases). This CDR3 contains 14 residues. Trimming cost V 0 bases and J 6 bases, with 13 bases left between them. CDR1 SGHNT and CDR2 YYREEE come from the germline V gene (reference sequence). The CDR3 DNA is TGTGCCAGCAGCTTGGTCGGCAGGCAGGGCGAGCAGTACTTC. This gives the protein CASSLVGRQGEQYF.

The chain has TRBV7-2 and TRBJ1-6; D not certain. Looked up from germline, CDR1 is SGHTA and CDR2 is FQGNSA. The CDR3 extends over 15 amino acids. V was pared by 0 bases and J by 5 bases, with 8 bases between. The CDR3 nucleotides are TGTGCCAGCAGCTTAGCCCCGGATCATAATTCACCCCTCCACTTT. Amino acids: CASSLAPDHNSPLHF.

This clone was recorded a few times. The chain is built from TRBV12-3 or TRBV12-4 and TRBJ1-1, with a tentative D call TRBD1 (6 bases). The CDR3 has 13 amino acids. Trimming left V 6 bases short and J 4 bases short, with 12 bases between. This CDR3 is CASSRDIGTEAFF. CDR3 sequence (DNA): TGTGCCAGCAGCCGGGACATAGGCACTGAAGCTTTCTTT.

The chain employs TRBV27 and TRBJ2-5; 10 bases are a match to TRBD1. Looked up from germline, CDR1 is MNHEY and CDR2 is SMNVEV (reference sequence). V trimming: 6 bases; J trimming: 5 bases; junction bases outside the gene matches: 9. This CDR3 contains 15 residues. The CDR3 coding sequence is TGTGCCAGCAGAGAGGGACAGGGGCCAGGGGAGACCCAGTACTTC. Translated: CASREGQGPGETQYF.

This CDR3 is CASSMVRRGNEKLFF. CDR3 coding DNA: TGTGCCAGTAGTATGGTGCGGCGGGGTAATGAAAAACTGTTTTTT. The J gene is TRBJ1-4, the V gene TRBV19; D remains ambiguous. The V and J ends lost 3 bases and 4 bases respectively, with 12 bases between them. Germline CDR1 reads LNHDA; CDR2 reads SQIVND (reference sequence). CDR3 size: 15 residues.

This chain links TRBV5-6 with TRBJ2-3; the D is unclear. V was shortened by 1 base and J by 4 bases, with 10 bases between the two germline ends. CDR1 SGHDT and CDR2 YYEEEE come from the germline V gene. CDR3 length: 14 amino acids. The CDR3 DNA reads TGTGCCAGCAGCTTGTTGGACCACGCAGATACGCAGTATTTT. Translating it yields CASSLLDHADTQYF.

This CDR3 is CASSGSAEQFF. In DNA, the CDR3 is TGTGCCAGCAGTGGTTCGGCTGAGCAGTTCTTC. The V call is TRBV2, the J call TRBJ2-1; no firm D call. This CDR3 spans 11 amino acids. With 4 bases removed from V and 9 bases from J, the gap between germline ends came to 7 bases. Germline V gives CDR1 SNHLY, CDR2 FYNNEI.

This chain uses TRBV5-1 with TRBJ2-5; no reliable D call. Trimming took 0 bases from V and 1 from J, leaving 10 bases between them. The CDR3 totals 15 residues. CDR1 is SGHRS and CDR2 is YFSETQ in the germline V gene. The CDR3 DNA is TGCGCCAGCAGCTTGGCCCCAGGCACCCAAGAGACCCAGTACTTC. Translated: CASSLAPGTQETQYF.

J is TRBJ1-2 and V is TRBV5-1, with D perhaps TRBD1 (6 bases). The CDR3 length is 16 residues. The V end was cut by 4 bases, the J end by 4 bases, with 20 bases between. Looked up from germline, CDR1 is SGHRS and CDR2 is YFSETQ. CDR3 amino acids: CASSNTTGHISYGYTF. CDR3 DNA sequence: TGCGCCAGCAGCAATACAACGGGACATATAAGCTATGGCTACACCTTC.

The V gene is TRBV5-4, the J gene TRBJ2-2; 9 bases are shared with TRBD2. The trim removed 4 bases at V and 4 bases at J, leaving 8 bases unmatched. The germline gives CDR1 SGHNT, CDR2 YYREEE (reference sequence). The length of the CDR3 is 16 residues. CDR3 in amino acids: CASSPRLAVTTGELFF. The CDR3 nucleotides read TGTGCCAGCAGCCCCAGACTAGCGGTCACCACCGGGGAGCTGTTTTTT.

The chain combines TRBV28 with TRBJ1-6, with a possible D match to TRBD1 (6 bases). The CDR3 runs to 16 residues. V shed 2 bases and J shed 6 bases, with 14 bases lying between them. Germline V gene lookup returns CDR1 MDHEN and CDR2 SYDVKM. CDR3 coding DNA: TGTGCCAGCAGTTTAGGAGGGGGGCGCGGTAATTCACCCCTCCACTTT. This sequence encodes CASSLGGGRGNSPLHF.

J is TRBJ2-7 and V is TRBV7-2; D is perhaps TRBD2 (6 bases). V shed 5 bases and J shed 2 bases, with 13 bases lying between them. CDR3 length equals 14 residues. Germline V gene data show CDR1 as SGHTA and CDR2 as FQGNSA. CDR3 sequence: CASSRGSTAYEQYF. In nucleotides, the CDR3 is TGTGCCAGCAGCCGGGGGAGCACAGCCTACGAGCAGTACTTC.

The chain combines TRBV3-1 (or the pseudogene TRBV3-2) with TRBJ1-4; D perhaps matches TRBD1 (5 bases). Germline CDR1 reads LGHDT; CDR2 reads YNNKEL (reference sequence). V gave up 4 bases and J gave up 8 bases, with 17 bases separating them. The CDR3 length is 15 residues. CDR3 DNA: TGTGCCAGCAGCCGGCAACAGGCCCGGGGGGAAAAACTGTTTTTT. Residues: CASSRQQARGEKLFF.

This chain uses TRBV7-9 with TRBJ2-5; 9 positions agree with TRBD1. From germline, CDR1 is SEHNR and CDR2 FQNEAQ (reference sequence). J was trimmed by 5 bases and V by 4 bases; bases with no gene match: 11. The CDR3 is made up of 16 amino acids. The chain's CDR3 is CASSSTTGTGLETQYF. The DNA for the CDR3 is TGTGCCAGCAGCTCTACGACCGGGACAGGGCTCGAGACCCAGTACTTC.

The chain employs TRBV5-1 and TRBJ1-1; D not certain. The germline gives CDR1 SGHRS, CDR2 YFSETQ. CDR3 length: 19 residues. V lost 3 bases to trimming and J lost 0 bases, with 24 bases between them. The CDR3 is CASSSPREGRFRLNTEAFF. In nucleotides, the CDR3 is TGCGCCAGCAGCTCACCCCGGGAGGGTAGGTTTCGACTGAACACTGAAGCTTTCTTT.

The rearrangement uses TRBV9 and TRBJ1-3, with TRBD1 as a possible D gene (5 bases). CDR1 SGDLS and CDR2 YYNGEE come from the germline V gene. Deletions cut 7 bases from V and 0 bases from J, with 11 bases between. The CDR3 sequence is 14 residues long. CDR3 protein: CASWDGSSGNTIYF. DNA of the CDR3: TGTGCCAGCTGGGACGGTAGCTCTGGAAACACCATATATTTT.

Here the CDR3 DNA reads TGTGCCAGCACCCGACAGGGGGAAGACACTGAAGCTTTCTTT. Residues: CASTRQGEDTEAFF. The V and J genes are TRBV28 and TRBJ1-1, with 9 bases lining up with TRBD1. The CDR3 is 14 residues long. Germline CDR1 reads MDHEN; CDR2 reads SYDVKM. After removal of 7 bases from V and 3 bases from J, the junction contained 6 bases not matched to a gene.